This entry lists 24 T cell receptor beta chains sequenced from one sample in a study of cytomegalovirus exposure and HLA in healthy donors (dated by TCRdb to between 2016 and 2019). The library came from the immunoSEQ multiplex PCR assay. The source is immuneACCESS, and TCRdb retained only in-frame sequences with V and J called. Part of the clones is not carried over; for the studies checked, unresolved V genes explain less than half of this, and the remainder is unexplained. Within this sample are roughly 110,000 clones, with less than 90% of them counted one time only. The leading ten clones occupy around 1.9% of the sample. The sequenced sample was PBMCs. The source is a woman younger than 35 in good health and CMV-seropositive.

V usage is TRBV5-1 and J usage is TRBJ2-5, with D possibly TRBD1 on 5 matching bases. The V end lost 3 bases, the J end lost 5 bases, and 14 bases lay between the germline ends. Per the germline V gene, CDR1 is SGHRS and CDR2 is YFSETQ. The CDR3 is 14 residues long. CDR3 coding DNA: TGCGCCAGCAGCTCCCAAACAGGCTTGGAGACCCAGTACTTC. It translates to CASSSQTGLETQYF.

The chain carries TRBV27 and TRBJ2-3; 11 positions agree with TRBD2. The CDR3 loop spans 17 amino acids. J gave up 1 base and V 9 bases, and 12 bases lay outside the gene matches. Germline V gene lookup returns CDR1 MNHEY and CDR2 SMNVEV (reference sequence). The CDR3 sequence: CASSRIAGGFGTDTQYF. In DNA form, the CDR3 reads TGTGCCAGTTCTAGAATAGCGGGGGGGTTTGGCACAGATACGCAGTATTTT.

This chain links TRBV2 with TRBJ2-3; 8 nucleotides match TRBD1. Germline trimming cut 5 bases from V and 9 bases from J; bases unmatched to any gene: 10. Germline lookup yields CDR1 SNHLY and CDR2 FYNNEI. The CDR3 is 14 residues long. CDR3 coding DNA: TGTGCCAGCAGTTTACGGACAGGGTTTTGGACGCAGTATTTT. Amino acid sequence: CASSLRTGFWTQYF. Combining the CDR3 with reference TRBV2 and TRBJ2-3 gives the whole variable domain EPEVTQTPSHQVTQMGQEVILRCVPISNHLYFYWYRQILGQKVEFLVSFYNNEISEKSEIFDDQFSVERPDGSNFTLKIRSTKLEDSAMYFCASSLRTGFWTQYFGPGTRLTVL.

The chain employs TRBV6-1 and TRBJ1-5; 9 positions agree with TRBD1. Germline V gene sequence: CDR1 MNHNS, CDR2 SASEGT. V dropped 5 bases and J dropped 4; count of bases not matched to a gene: 3. There are 14 residues in the CDR3. The CDR3 here is CASSLQGANQPQHF. CDR3 sequence (DNA): TGTGCCAGCAGTCTACAGGGGGCAAATCAGCCCCAGCATTTT.

J is TRBJ2-3 and V is TRBV29-1; no definite D call. The V and J ends lost 3 bases and 4 bases respectively, with 11 bases between them. The CDR3 consists of 13 residues. Looked up from germline, CDR1 is SQVTM and CDR2 is ANQGSEA. The CDR3 bases are TGCAGCGTTGACTTTGAGAGTTCAGATACGCAGTATTTT. Translating gives CSVDFESSDTQYF.

This chain joins TRBV27 and TRBJ1-5, with D perhaps TRBD1 (5 bases). V lost 7 bases and J lost 4, with 14 bases in between. Germline V gene lookup returns CDR1 MNHEY and CDR2 SMNVEV (reference sequence). This CDR3 has 14 amino acids. The CDR3 DNA follows: TGTGCCAGCACCAACCGGGGGGGTAATCAGCCCCAGCATTTT. Amino acids: CASTNRGGNQPQHF.

The chain joins TRBV11-2 to TRBJ2-1; 7 nucleotides match TRBD1. V lost 1 base, J lost 6 bases, and 15 bases stayed unmatched. CDR1 is SGHAT and CDR2 is FQNNGV in the germline V gene. The CDR3 runs to 18 residues. The CDR3 loop is CASSLVYPDRVGFNEQFF. In DNA, the CDR3 is TGTGCCAGCAGCTTAGTTTACCCTGACAGGGTGGGATTCAATGAGCAGTTCTTC.

The chain is built from TRBV10-3 and TRBJ2-7; TRBD1 might be the D (6 bases). Per germline, CDR1 ENHRY and CDR2 SYGVKD. With 10 bases removed from V and 4 bases from J, the gap between germline ends came to 20 bases. The CDR3 has 14 residues. The CDR3 DNA is TGTGCCACCCCAAAGGGGGAGATGGGATACGAGCAGTACGTC. Encoded protein: CATPKGEMGYEQYV.

The rearrangement joins TRBV7-9 to TRBJ1-1; TRBD1 matches at 8 bases. This CDR3 is built from 15 residues. The J segment lost 5 bases and the V segment lost 0 bases, leaving 5 bases of the junction unmatched. Germline V lookup: CDR1 SEHNR, CDR2 FQNEAQ (reference sequence). The CDR3 sequence is CASSLAYRGGTEAFF. CDR3 bases: TGTGCCAGCAGCTTAGCATACAGGGGGGGGACTGAAGCTTTCTTT.

This clone was seen only once. This chain links TRBV15 with TRBJ2-2, with D unclear. This CDR3 contains 13 residues. Germline V CDR1 and CDR2: LNHNV, YYDKDF (reference sequence). Deletions cut 0 bases from V and 5 bases from J, with 4 bases between. CDR3 residues: CATSRDPTGELFF. In DNA, the CDR3 is TGTGCCACCAGCAGAGATCCAACCGGGGAGCTGTTTTTT.

The chain couples TRBV4-3 to TRBJ1-6; 7 bases match TRBD1. The V gene's germline CDR1 is LGHNA and CDR2 YSLEER. The CDR3 has 14 amino acids. J gave up 4 bases and V 4 bases, and 1 base lay outside the gene matches. The CDR3 spells CASSPDRYNSPLHF. CDR3 sequence (DNA): TGCGCCAGCAGCCCGGACAGGTATAATTCACCCCTCCACTTT.

This sequence joins TRBV11-2 and TRBJ1-2; a possible D gene is TRBD1 (5 bases). The CDR3 consists of 16 residues. The germline CDR1 and CDR2 sequences are SGHAT and FQNNGV. With 0 bases removed from V and 3 bases from J, the gap between germline ends came to 14 bases. CDR3 nucleotides: TGTGCCAGCAGCTTAGATTCGGGCAAAGGGGACTATGGCTACACCTTC. Translating gives CASSLDSGKGDYGYTF.

The chain links TRBV4-2 to TRBJ2-3; 8 bases are a match to TRBD2. Germline trimming cut 0 bases from V and 6 bases from J; bases unmatched to any gene: 8. There are 16 residues in the CDR3. Germline V lookup: CDR1 LGHNA, CDR2 YNFKEQ. The chain's CDR3 is CASSQEPGLVYDTQYF. The CDR3 nucleotides are TGTGCCAGCAGCCAAGAACCGGGACTAGTCTATGATACGCAGTATTTT.

This chain uses TRBV6-1 with TRBJ1-1, with no clear D. Trimming cost V 5 bases and J 4 bases, with 8 bases left between them. Germline CDR1 and CDR2: MNHNS and SASEGT. This CDR3 region has 12 residues. CDR3 residues: CASSPGVTEAFF. The CDR3 nucleotides read TGTGCCAGCAGTCCCGGGGTCACTGAAGCTTTCTTT.

The V and J genes are TRBV29-1 and TRBJ2-5; TRBD2 matches at 10 bases. Trimming at V came to 1 base and at J to 5 bases, leaving 7 bases not matched to a gene. This CDR3 region has 15 residues. CDR1 and CDR2 (germline): SQVTM, ANQGSEA. Here the CDR3 reads CSVEVSGGRGETQYF. In DNA, the CDR3 is TGCAGCGTTGAAGTTAGCGGGGGGCGGGGGGAGACCCAGTACTTC. The complete variable domain, with remaining parts taken from reference TRBV29-1 and TRBJ2-5, reads SAVISQKPSRDICQRGTSLTIQCQVDSQVTMMFWYRQQPGQSLTLIATANQGSEATYESGFVIDKFPISRPNLTFSTLTVSNMSPEDSSIYLCSVEVSGGRGETQYFGPGTRLLVL.

This chain connects TRBV5-1 to TRBJ2-1; weak D call: TRBD1 (6 bases). Germline-derived CDR1 and CDR2 are SGHRS and YFSETQ. This CDR3 spans 13 amino acids. The V gene lost 4 bases and the J gene lost 3 bases, with 8 bases spanning the gap. The CDR3 bases are TGCGCCAGCAGCGTGGACAGCTACAATGAGCAGTTCTTC. Translated: CASSVDSYNEQFF.

The chain has TRBV4-3 and TRBJ2-3; D is perhaps TRBD2 (6 bases). This CDR3 is built from 15 residues. V dropped 4 bases and J dropped 1 base, with 12 bases sitting between them. Germline values: CDR1 LGHNA, CDR2 YSLEER. Written as DNA, the CDR3 is TGCGCCAGCAGCCGAGGGGACTCACGCACAGATACGCAGTATTTT. It translates to CASSRGDSRTDTQYF.

This chain connects TRBV7-9 to TRBJ2-1, with D possibly being TRBD1 (5 bases). The V gene's germline CDR1 is SEHNR and CDR2 FQNEAQ (reference sequence). V lost 5 bases and J 4 bases, leaving 18 bases between the germline ends. This CDR3 comprises 16 residues. CDR3 coding DNA: TGTGCCAGCAGCCCACCCTCAGGGTCTGAATACAATGAGCAGTTCTTC. It specifies CASSPPSGSEYNEQFF.

The J gene is TRBJ1-2, the V gene TRBV6-1, with 8 bases identical to TRBD1. The CDR3 loop spans 14 amino acids. V shed 6 bases, J shed 3 bases, and the junction held 6 bases outside the gene matches. Looked up from germline, CDR1 is MNHNS and CDR2 is SASEGT. The CDR3 region is CASRTDRAYYGYTF. CDR3 bases: TGTGCCAGCAGGACGGACAGGGCATACTATGGCTACACCTTC.

This chain links TRBV2 with TRBJ2-3; 10 bases line up with TRBD2. CDR1 SNHLY and CDR2 FYNNEI come from the germline V gene. The V and J ends lost 7 bases and 1 base, in that order; junction bases with no gene match: 5. CDR3 length: 15 residues. CDR3 DNA sequence: TGTGCCAGCACAGAGCGGGGGGGAGGCACAGATACGCAGTATTTT. Translated, it gives CASTERGGGTDTQYF.

The gene calls are TRBV5-6 and TRBJ2-7; maybe TRBD2 (5 bases). This CDR3 comprises 14 residues. The germline CDR1 and CDR2 sequences are SGHDT and YYEEEE. V was shortened by 0 bases and J by 4 bases, with 11 bases between the two germline ends. CDR3 region: CASSLEAASYEQYF. DNA of the CDR3: TGTGCCAGCAGCTTGGAAGCGGCCAGTTACGAGCAGTACTTC.

The gene calls are TRBV5-6 and TRBJ2-7, with D maybe TRBD1 (6 bases). V was pared by 2 bases and J by 3 bases, with 12 bases between. This CDR3 comprises 14 residues. Germline CDR1 SGHDT, CDR2 YYEEEE. The CDR3, as DNA: TGTGCCAGCAGCTTTGGGGGCAGCCACTACGAGCAGTACTTC. Translated, it gives CASSFGGSHYEQYF. Full variable domain (missing parts from reference TRBV5-6 and TRBJ2-7): DAGVTQSPTHLIKTRGQQVTLRCSPKSGHDTVSWYQQALGQGPQFIFQYYEEEERQRGNFPDRFSGHQFPNYSSELNVNALLLGDSALYLCASSFGGSHYEQYFGPGTRLTVT.

This sequence joins TRBV21-1 and TRBJ2-1; TRBD1 is the table's D call, not checked against the DNA. TRBV21-1 is a pseudogene locus. This CDR3 is built from 15 residues. This chain's CDR3 is CASPGRQGKYNEQFF. The CDR3 DNA is TGTGCCAGCCCAGGCCGACAGGGGAAGTACAATGAGCAGTTCTTC.

Only one count was recorded for this clone. The chain employs TRBV10-3 and TRBJ1-2; TRBD1 matches 8 bases. CDR1 is ENHRY, CDR2 SYGVKD, per germline. CDR3 length equals 17 residues. The V gene end was trimmed by 0 bases and the J gene end by 8 bases; junction bases not matched to a gene: 14. This CDR3 is CAISESHGRTGPGGYTF. DNA for the CDR3: TGTGCCATCAGTGAGTCTCATGGGAGGACAGGGCCTGGAGGCTACACCTTC.